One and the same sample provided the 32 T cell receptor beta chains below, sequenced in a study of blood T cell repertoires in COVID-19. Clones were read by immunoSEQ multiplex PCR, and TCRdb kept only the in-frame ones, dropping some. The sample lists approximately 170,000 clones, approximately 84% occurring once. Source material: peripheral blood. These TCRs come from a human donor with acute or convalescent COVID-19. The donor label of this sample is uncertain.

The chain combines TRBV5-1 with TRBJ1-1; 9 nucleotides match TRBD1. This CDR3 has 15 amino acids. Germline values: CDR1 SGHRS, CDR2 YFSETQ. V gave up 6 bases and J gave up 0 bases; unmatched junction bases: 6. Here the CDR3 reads CASTPTGGLNTEAFF. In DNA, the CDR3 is TGCGCCAGCACCCCGACAGGGGGATTGAACACTGAAGCTTTCTTT.

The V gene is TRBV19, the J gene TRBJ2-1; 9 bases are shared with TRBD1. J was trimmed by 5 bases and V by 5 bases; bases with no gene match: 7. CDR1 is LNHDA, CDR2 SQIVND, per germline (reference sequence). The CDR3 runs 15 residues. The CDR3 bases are TGTGCCAGTAGTTCCGGGACAGGGCGGAACAATGAGCAGTTCTTC. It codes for CASSSGTGRNNEQFF.

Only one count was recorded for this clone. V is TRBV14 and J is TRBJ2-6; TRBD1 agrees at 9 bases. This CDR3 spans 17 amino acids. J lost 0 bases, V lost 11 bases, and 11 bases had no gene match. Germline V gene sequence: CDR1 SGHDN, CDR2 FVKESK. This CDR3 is CAGRNRGRGSGANVLTF. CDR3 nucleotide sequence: TGTGCCGGCCGAAACAGGGGGCGTGGCTCTGGGGCCAACGTCCTGACTTTC.

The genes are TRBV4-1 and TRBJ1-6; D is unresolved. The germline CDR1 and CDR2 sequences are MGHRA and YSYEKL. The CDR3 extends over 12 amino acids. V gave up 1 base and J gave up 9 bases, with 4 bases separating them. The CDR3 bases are TGCGCCAGCAGCCAAGGTATTTCACCCCTCCACTTT. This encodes CASSQGISPLHF.

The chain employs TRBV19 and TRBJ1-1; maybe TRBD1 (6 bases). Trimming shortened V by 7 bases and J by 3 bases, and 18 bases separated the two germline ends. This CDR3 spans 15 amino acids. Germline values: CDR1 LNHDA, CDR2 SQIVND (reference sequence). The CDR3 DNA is TGTGCCAGTACCCCGGGAGGGGGGCGAGACACTGAAGCTTTCTTT. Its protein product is CASTPGGGRDTEAFF. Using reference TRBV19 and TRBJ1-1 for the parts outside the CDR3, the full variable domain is DGGITQSPKYLFRKEGQNVTLSCEQNLNHDAMYWYRQDPGQGLRLIYYSQIVNDFQKGDIAEGYSVSREKKESFPLTVTSAQKNPTAFYLCASTPGGGRDTEAFFGQGTRLTVV.

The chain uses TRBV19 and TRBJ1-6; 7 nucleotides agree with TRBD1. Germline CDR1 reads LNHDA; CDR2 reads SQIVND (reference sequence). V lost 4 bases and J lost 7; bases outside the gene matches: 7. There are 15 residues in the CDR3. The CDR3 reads CASSTPGTENSPLHF. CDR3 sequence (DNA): TGTGCCAGTAGTACCCCTGGGACAGAGAATTCACCCCTCCACTTT. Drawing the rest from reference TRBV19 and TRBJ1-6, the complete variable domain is DGGITQSPKYLFRKEGQNVTLSCEQNLNHDAMYWYRQDPGQGLRLIYYSQIVNDFQKGDIAEGYSVSREKKESFPLTVTSAQKNPTAFYLCASSTPGTENSPLHFGNGTRLTVT.

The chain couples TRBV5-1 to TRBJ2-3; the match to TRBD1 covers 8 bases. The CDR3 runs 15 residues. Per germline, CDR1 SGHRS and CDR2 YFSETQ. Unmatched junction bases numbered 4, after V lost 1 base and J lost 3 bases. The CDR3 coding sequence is TGCGCCAGCAGCTTGATAACAGGGGGAACAGATACGCAGTATTTT. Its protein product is CASSLITGGTDTQYF.

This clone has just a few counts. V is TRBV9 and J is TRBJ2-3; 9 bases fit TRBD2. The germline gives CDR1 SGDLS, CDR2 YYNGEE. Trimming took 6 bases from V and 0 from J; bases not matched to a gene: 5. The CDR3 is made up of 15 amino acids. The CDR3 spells CASTTSGRSTDTQYF. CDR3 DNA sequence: TGTGCCAGCACAACTAGCGGGCGGAGCACAGATACGCAGTATTTT.

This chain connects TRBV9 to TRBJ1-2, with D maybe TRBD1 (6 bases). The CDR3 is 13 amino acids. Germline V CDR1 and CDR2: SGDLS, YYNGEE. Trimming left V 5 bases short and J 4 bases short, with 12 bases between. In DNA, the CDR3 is TGTGCCAGCAGGGGGGACAATTCCTATGGCTACACCTTC. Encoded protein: CASRGDNSYGYTF.

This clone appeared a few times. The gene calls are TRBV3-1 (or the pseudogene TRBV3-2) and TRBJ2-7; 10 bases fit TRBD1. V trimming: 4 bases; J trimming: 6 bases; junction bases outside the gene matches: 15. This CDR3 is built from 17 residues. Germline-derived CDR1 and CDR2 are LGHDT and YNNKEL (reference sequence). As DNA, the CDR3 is TGTGCCAGCAGCCGAAGGACAGGGGGAGGCCCAGCTGGCGAGCAGTACTTC. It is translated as CASSRRTGGGPAGEQYF.

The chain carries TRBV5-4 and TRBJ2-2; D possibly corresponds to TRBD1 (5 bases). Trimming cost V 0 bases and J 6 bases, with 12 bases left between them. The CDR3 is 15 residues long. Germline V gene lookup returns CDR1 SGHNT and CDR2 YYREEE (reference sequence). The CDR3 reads CASSLDPDNAGELFF. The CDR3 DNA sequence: TGTGCCAGCAGCTTGGACCCGGACAATGCCGGGGAGCTGTTTTTT.

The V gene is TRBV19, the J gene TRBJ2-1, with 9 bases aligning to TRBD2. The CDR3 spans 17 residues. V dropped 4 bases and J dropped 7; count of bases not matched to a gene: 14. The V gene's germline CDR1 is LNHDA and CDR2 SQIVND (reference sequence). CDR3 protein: CASSTLSSGTRGNEQFF. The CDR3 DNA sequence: TGTGCCAGTAGTACGTTGTCTAGCGGGACTAGGGGAAATGAGCAGTTCTTC.

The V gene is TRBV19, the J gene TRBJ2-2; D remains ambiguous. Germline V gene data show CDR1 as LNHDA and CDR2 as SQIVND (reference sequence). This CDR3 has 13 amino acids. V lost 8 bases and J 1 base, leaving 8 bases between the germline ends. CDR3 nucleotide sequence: TGTGCCAGTGGCCGACAGAACACCGGGGAGCTGTTTTTT. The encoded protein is CASGRQNTGELFF.

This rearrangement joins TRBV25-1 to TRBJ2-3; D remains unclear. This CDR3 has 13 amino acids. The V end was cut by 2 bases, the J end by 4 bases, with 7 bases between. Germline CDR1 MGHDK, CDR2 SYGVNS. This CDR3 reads CASSEIQADTQYF. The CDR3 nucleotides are TGTGCCAGCAGTGAAATTCAGGCAGATACGCAGTATTTT.

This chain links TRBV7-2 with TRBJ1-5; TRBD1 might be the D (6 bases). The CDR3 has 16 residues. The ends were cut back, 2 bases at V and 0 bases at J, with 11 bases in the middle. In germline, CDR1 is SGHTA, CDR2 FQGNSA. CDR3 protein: CASSLLGQISNQPQHF. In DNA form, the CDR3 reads TGTGCCAGCAGCTTACTGGGACAAATTAGCAATCAGCCCCAGCATTTT.

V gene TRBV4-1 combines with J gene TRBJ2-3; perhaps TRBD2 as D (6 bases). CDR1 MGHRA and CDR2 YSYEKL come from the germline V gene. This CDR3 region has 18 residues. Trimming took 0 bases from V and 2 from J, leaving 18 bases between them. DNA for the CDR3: TGCGCCAGCAGCCAAGATAGGCTGGGACTCCGATCCACAGATACGCAGTATTTT. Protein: CASSQDRLGLRSTDTQYF.

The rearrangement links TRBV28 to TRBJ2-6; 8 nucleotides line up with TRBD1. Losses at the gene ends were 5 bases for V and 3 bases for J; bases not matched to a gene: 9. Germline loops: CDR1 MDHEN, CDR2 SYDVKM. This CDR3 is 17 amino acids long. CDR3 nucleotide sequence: TGTGCCAGCAGTATACAGGGGGTATTAGGTGGGGCCAACGTCCTGACTTTC. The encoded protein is CASSIQGVLGGANVLTF.

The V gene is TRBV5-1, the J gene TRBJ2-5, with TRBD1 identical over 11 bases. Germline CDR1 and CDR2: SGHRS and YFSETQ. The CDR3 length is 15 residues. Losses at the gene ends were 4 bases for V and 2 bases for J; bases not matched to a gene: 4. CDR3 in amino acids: CASSARDRGQETQYF. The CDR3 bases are TGCGCCAGCAGCGCCAGGGACAGGGGGCAAGAGACCCAGTACTTC. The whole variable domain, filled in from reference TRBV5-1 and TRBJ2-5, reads KAGVTQTPRYLIKTRGQQVTLSCSPISGHRSVSWYQQTPGQGLQFLFEYFSETQRNKGNFPGRFSGRQFSNSRSEMNVSTLELGDSALYLCASSARDRGQETQYFGPGTRLLVL.

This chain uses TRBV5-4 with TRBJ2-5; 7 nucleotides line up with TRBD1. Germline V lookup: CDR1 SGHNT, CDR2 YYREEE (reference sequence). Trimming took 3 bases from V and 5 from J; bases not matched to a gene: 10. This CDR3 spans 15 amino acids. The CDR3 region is CASSSSGPRGETQYF. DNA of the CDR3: TGTGCCAGCAGCTCGTCCGGTCCCAGGGGGGAGACCCAGTACTTC.

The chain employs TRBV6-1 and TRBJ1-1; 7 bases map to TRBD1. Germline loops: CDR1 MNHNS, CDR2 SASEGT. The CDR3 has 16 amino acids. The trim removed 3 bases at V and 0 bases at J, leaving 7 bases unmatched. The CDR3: CASSDPGQAMNTEAFF. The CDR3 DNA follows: TGTGCCAGCAGTGACCCCGGACAGGCCATGAACACTGAAGCTTTCTTT.

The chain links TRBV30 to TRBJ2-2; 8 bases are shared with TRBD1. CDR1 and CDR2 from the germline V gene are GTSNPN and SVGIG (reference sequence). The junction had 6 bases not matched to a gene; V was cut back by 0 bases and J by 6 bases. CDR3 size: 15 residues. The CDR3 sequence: CAWSVEDRDAGELFF. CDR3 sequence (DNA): TGTGCCTGGAGTGTAGAGGACAGGGATGCCGGGGAGCTGTTTTTT.

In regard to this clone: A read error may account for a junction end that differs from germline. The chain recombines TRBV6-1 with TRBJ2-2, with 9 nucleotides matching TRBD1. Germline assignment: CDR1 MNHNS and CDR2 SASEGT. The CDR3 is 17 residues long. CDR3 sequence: CASSQAGQGFLAGELFF. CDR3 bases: TGTGCCAGCAGTCAAGCGGGACAGGGATTTCTGGCCGGGGAGCTGTTTTTT.

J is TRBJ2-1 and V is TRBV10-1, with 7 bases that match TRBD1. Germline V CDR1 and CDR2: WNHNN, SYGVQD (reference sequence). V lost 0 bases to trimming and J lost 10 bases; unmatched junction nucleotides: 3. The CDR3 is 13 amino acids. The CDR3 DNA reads TGCGCCAGCAGTGAGTCAGGACAGGCCGAGCAGTTCTTC. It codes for CASSESGQAEQFF.

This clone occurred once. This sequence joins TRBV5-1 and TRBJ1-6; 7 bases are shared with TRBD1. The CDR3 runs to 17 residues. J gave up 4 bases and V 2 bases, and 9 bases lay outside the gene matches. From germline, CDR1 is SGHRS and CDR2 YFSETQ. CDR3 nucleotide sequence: TGCGCCAGCAGCTTCTTTAACAGGGGAGAATATAATTCACCCCTCCACTTT. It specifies CASSFFNRGEYNSPLHF.

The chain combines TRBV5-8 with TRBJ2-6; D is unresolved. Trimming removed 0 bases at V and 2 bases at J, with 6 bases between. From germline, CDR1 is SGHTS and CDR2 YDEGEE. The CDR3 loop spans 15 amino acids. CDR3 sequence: CASSLGRTGANVLTF. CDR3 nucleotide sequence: TGTGCCAGCAGCTTGGGGAGAACTGGGGCCAACGTCCTGACTTTC. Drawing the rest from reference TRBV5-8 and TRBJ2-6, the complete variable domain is EAGVTQSPTHLIKTRGQQATLRCSPISGHTSVYWYQQALGLGLQFLLWYDEGEERNRGNFPPRFSGRQFPNYSSELNVNALELEDSALYLCASSLGRTGANVLTFGAGSRLTVL.

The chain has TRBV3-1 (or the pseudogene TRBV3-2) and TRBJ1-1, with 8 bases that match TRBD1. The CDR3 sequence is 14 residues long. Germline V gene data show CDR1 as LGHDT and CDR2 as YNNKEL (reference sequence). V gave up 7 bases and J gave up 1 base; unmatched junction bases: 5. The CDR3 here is CASTLGQANTEAFF. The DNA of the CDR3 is TGTGCCAGCACCTTGGGACAGGCGAACACTGAAGCTTTCTTT.

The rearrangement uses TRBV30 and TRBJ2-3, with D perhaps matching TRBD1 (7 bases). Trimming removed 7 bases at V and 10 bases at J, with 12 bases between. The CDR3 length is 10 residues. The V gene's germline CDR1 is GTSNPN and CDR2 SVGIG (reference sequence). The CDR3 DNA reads TGTGCCTCAGGAGGGGGCGCGCAGTATTTT. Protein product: CASGGGAQYF.

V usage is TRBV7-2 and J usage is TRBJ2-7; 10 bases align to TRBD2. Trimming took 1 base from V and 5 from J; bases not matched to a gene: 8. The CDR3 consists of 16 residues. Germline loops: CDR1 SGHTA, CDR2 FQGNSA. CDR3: CASSLGASGSFNEQYF. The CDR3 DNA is TGTGCCAGCAGCTTAGGGGCTAGCGGGAGTTTCAACGAGCAGTACTTC.

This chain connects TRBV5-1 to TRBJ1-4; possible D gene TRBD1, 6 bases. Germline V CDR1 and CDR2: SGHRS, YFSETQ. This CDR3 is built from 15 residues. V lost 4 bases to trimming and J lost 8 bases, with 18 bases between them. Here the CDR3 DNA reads TGCGCCAGCAGCCTCGGGACAAAATCGCGCGAAAAACTGTTTTTT. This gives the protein CASSLGTKSREKLFF.

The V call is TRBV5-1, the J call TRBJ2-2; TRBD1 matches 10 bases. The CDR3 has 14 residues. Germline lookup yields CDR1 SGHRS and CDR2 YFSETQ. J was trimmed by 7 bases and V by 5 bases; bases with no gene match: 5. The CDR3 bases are TGCGCCAGCAGGCCGGGACAGGGGTACGGGGAGCTGTTTTTT. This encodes CASRPGQGYGELFF. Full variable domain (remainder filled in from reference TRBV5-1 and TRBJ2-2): KAGVTQTPRYLIKTRGQQVTLSCSPISGHRSVSWYQQTPGQGLQFLFEYFSETQRNKGNFPGRFSGRQFSNSRSEMNVSTLELGDSALYLCASRPGQGYGELFFGEGSRLTVL.

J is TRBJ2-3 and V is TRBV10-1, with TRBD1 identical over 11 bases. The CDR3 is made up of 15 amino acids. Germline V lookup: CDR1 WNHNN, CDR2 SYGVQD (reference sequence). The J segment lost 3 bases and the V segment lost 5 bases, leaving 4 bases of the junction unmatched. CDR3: CASSRDRGSTDTQYF. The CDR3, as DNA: TGCGCCAGCAGTAGGGACAGGGGGTCAACAGATACGCAGTATTTT.

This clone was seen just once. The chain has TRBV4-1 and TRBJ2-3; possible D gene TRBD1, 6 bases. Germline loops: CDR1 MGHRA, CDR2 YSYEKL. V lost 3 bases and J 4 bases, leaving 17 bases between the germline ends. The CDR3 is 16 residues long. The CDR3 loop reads CASSHDYRVSADTQYF. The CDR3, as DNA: TGCGCCAGCAGCCACGATTACAGGGTGTCAGCAGATACGCAGTATTTT.